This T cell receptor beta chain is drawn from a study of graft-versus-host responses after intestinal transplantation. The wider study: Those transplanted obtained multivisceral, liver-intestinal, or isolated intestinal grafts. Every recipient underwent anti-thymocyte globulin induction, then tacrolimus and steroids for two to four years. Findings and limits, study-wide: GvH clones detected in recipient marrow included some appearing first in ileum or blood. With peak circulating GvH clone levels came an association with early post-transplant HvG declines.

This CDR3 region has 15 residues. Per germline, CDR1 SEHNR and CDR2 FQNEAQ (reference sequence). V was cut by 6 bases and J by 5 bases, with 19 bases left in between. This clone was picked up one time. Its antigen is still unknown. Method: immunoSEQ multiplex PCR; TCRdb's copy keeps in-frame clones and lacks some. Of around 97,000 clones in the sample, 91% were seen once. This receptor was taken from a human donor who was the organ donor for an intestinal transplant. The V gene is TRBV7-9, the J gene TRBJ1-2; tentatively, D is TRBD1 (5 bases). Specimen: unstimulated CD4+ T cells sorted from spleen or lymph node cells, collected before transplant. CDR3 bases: TGTGCCAGCAGTCTCACCGACGGACAAATTTATGGCTACACCTTC. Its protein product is CASSLTDGQIYGYTF.